The 23 T cell receptor beta chains below all came from one sample that was sequenced in a study of cytomegalovirus exposure and HLA in healthy donors. Primers included in the PCR were 60 Vbeta and 13 Jbeta primers. Profiled with immunoSEQ multiplex PCR; TCRdb holds only in-frame clones, not every one. The table shows fewer than 200,000 clones, with under 90% occurring only once. Specimen: PBMCs. These receptors were obtained from a man aged 25 to 40 in good health and CMV-seronegative.

The gene calls are TRBV27 and TRBJ1-2, with 8 bases matching TRBD1. V was pared by 6 bases and J by 4 bases, with 13 bases of the junction left unmatched. Germline values: CDR1 MNHEY, CDR2 SMNVEV (reference sequence). The CDR3 consists of 16 residues. CDR3 sequence: CASSFGSGGAGYGYTF. CDR3 bases: TGTGCCAGCAGCTTCGGTTCAGGGGGCGCCGGCTATGGCTACACCTTC.

J is TRBJ2-5 and V is TRBV27, with D tentatively TRBD1 (6 bases). Trimming took 2 bases from V and 0 from J, leaving 13 bases between them. In germline, CDR1 is MNHEY, CDR2 SMNVEV (reference sequence). The CDR3 is 16 residues long. CDR3 sequence reads: CASSLGGTGYQETQYF. In DNA form, the CDR3 reads TGTGCCAGCAGTTTAGGGGGCACAGGGTACCAAGAGACCCAGTACTTC.

The chain links TRBV13 to TRBJ1-1; D may be TRBD1 (5 bases). From germline, CDR1 is PRHDT and CDR2 FYEKMQ (reference sequence). V was shortened by 2 bases and J by 10 bases, with 8 bases between the two germline ends. The CDR3 loop spans 11 amino acids. CDR3 bases: TGTGCCAGCAGCTTAAAGGGGATAGCTTTCTTT. Translated, it gives CASSLKGIAFF.

Only a few counts were recorded for this clone. The rearrangement joins TRBV5-8 to TRBJ2-7; D gene ambiguous. The CDR3 contains 12 residues. The ends were cut back, 1 base at V and 1 base at J, with 3 bases in the middle. Per germline, CDR1 SGHTS and CDR2 YDEGEE. This CDR3 is CASSLSSYEQYF. Here the CDR3 DNA reads TGTGCCAGCAGCTTGTCTTCCTACGAGCAGTACTTC.

Only a few counts were recorded for this clone. The J gene is TRBJ1-3, the V gene TRBV7-9; D gene ambiguous. The CDR3 length is 14 residues. The V end lost 3 bases, the J end lost 4 bases, and 10 bases lay between the germline ends. CDR1 SEHNR and CDR2 FQNEAQ come from the germline V gene (reference sequence). The CDR3 is CASSLGEGGNTIYF. CDR3 sequence (DNA): TGTGCCAGCAGCTTGGGAGAGGGCGGAAACACCATATATTTT.

The chain is built from TRBV6-5 and TRBJ1-1, with D hard to call. Germline-derived CDR1 and CDR2 are MNHEY and SVGAGI. CDR3 length: 15 residues. V shed 2 bases and J shed 0 bases, with 10 bases lying between them. The CDR3 reads CASSYGRHLNTEAFF. For the CDR3, the DNA is TGTGCCAGCAGTTACGGGAGACACTTGAACACTGAAGCTTTCTTT.

This chain uses TRBV5-1 with TRBJ2-4; TRBD1 aligns across 10 bases. CDR1 SGHRS and CDR2 YFSETQ come from the germline V gene. V was clipped by 5 bases and J by 2 bases; unmatched bases: 4. The CDR3 consists of 15 residues. CDR3 coding DNA: TGCGCCAGCAGTTCGGACAGGGGGACCAAAAACATTCAGTACTTC. It specifies CASSSDRGTKNIQYF.

This chain joins TRBV27 and TRBJ1-1; D uncertain. Trimming shortened V by 0 bases and J by 0 bases, and 11 bases separated the two germline ends. CDR1 MNHEY and CDR2 SMNVEV come from the germline V gene (reference sequence). This CDR3 is built from 16 residues. The CDR3, as DNA: TGTGCCAGCAGTTTATCCGTCCCCCAGTTGAACACTGAAGCTTTCTTT. Translated: CASSLSVPQLNTEAFF.

The chain joins TRBV28 to TRBJ2-2, with no clear D. Germline CDR1 reads MDHEN; CDR2 reads SYDVKM. The CDR3 runs to 13 residues. V was clipped by 8 bases and J by 7 bases, with 14 bases between them. The CDR3 sequence is CASLELSHGELFF. The CDR3 nucleotides read TGTGCCAGCCTTGAACTTAGCCACGGGGAGCTGTTTTTT.

The V gene is TRBV10-2, the J gene TRBJ2-4; 16 bases fit TRBD2. The CDR3 is 16 amino acids. Germline trimming cut 11 bases from V and 7 bases from J; bases unmatched to any gene: 11. Germline lookup yields CDR1 WSHSY and CDR2 SAAADI. The CDR3 DNA is TGCGCCTCCGGGACTAGCGGGAGGGCCAGGGAGAACATTCAGTACTTC. Translated, it gives CASGTSGRARENIQYF.

This clone is a singleton in its sample. V usage is TRBV11-3 and J usage is TRBJ1-1, with a possible D match to TRBD1 (5 bases). CDR1 and CDR2 (germline): SGHNT, YENEEA. V lost 8 bases, J lost 1 base, and 11 bases lay in between. The CDR3 has 13 amino acids. The CDR3 loop is CASGRGGNTEAFF. DNA for the CDR3: TGTGCCAGCGGTCGGGGGGGGAACACTGAAGCTTTCTTT.

V gene TRBV29-1 combines with J gene TRBJ2-2; 10 bases fit TRBD1. This CDR3 is built from 13 residues. V shed 6 bases and J 6 bases; nucleotides not matched to a gene: 4. CDR1 and CDR2 from the germline V gene are SQVTM and ANQGSEA. This CDR3 is CSVTGGMPGELFF. CDR3 sequence (DNA): TGCAGCGTGACAGGGGGCATGCCCGGGGAGCTGTTTTTT.

J is TRBJ1-1 and V is TRBV19; D might be TRBD1 (6 bases). CDR3 length: 15 amino acids. Germline V gene data show CDR1 as LNHDA and CDR2 as SQIVND (reference sequence). V was pared by 7 bases and J by 1 base, with 16 bases between. As DNA, the CDR3 is TGTGCCAGTATCGAAGCGGGGGGCGCGAACACTGAAGCTTTCTTT. Protein product: CASIEAGGANTEAFF. Looking up the rest from reference TRBV19 and TRBJ1-1 gives the full variable domain: DGGITQSPKYLFRKEGQNVTLSCEQNLNHDAMYWYRQDPGQGLRLIYYSQIVNDFQKGDIAEGYSVSREKKESFPLTVTSAQKNPTAFYLCASIEAGGANTEAFFGQGTRLTVV.

The chain carries TRBV6-1 and TRBJ2-7; D is unresolved. The CDR3 extends over 13 amino acids. Germline V CDR1 and CDR2: MNHNS, SASEGT. Deletions cut 5 bases from V and 2 bases from J, with 10 bases between. The DNA of the CDR3 is TGTGCCAGCAGTCAGACATTTACCTACGAGCAGTACTTC. The encoded protein is CASSQTFTYEQYF.

This chain connects TRBV27 to TRBJ2-7; D might be TRBD2 (7 bases). The CDR3 runs to 15 residues. V lost 5 bases to trimming and J lost 4 bases, with 18 bases between them. The V gene's germline CDR1 is MNHEY and CDR2 SMNVEV (reference sequence). The CDR3 region has the DNA TGTGCCAGCAGTCTTGGGGGGGGCCCCCCATACGAGCAGTACTTC. Translation: CASSLGGGPPYEQYF.

Note on this clone: One junction end does not reproduce the germline sequence, and a read error may be involved. The chain joins TRBV7-9 to TRBJ2-7, with TRBD2 identical over 9 bases. The CDR3 extends over 16 amino acids. In germline, CDR1 is SEHNR, CDR2 FQNEAQ (reference sequence). The CDR3 loop reads CSSSLALAGLNYEQYF. The CDR3 region has the DNA TGTTCCAGCAGCTTAGCTCTAGCGGGGTTGAACTACGAGCAGTACTTC.

This clone was counted a few times. The chain carries TRBV28 and TRBJ2-1, with 9 bases that match TRBD2. This CDR3 region has 16 residues. Looked up from germline, CDR1 is MDHEN and CDR2 is SYDVKM. V trimming: 7 bases; J trimming: 4 bases; junction bases outside the gene matches: 11. This CDR3 reads CASTQTSGRNYNEQFF. CDR3 DNA: TGTGCCAGCACCCAGACTAGCGGACGAAATTACAATGAGCAGTTCTTC.

This clone was seen a few times. The gene calls are TRBV27 and TRBJ2-7, with 8 bases matching TRBD2. This CDR3 spans 14 amino acids. The V gene's germline CDR1 is MNHEY and CDR2 SMNVEV (reference sequence). The V and J ends lost 3 bases and 6 bases, in that order; junction bases with no gene match: 7. This chain's CDR3 is CASSFGLAGVEQYF. As DNA, the CDR3 is TGTGCCAGCAGTTTCGGGCTAGCGGGTGTCGAGCAGTACTTC.

The gene calls are TRBV13 and TRBJ2-7, with D possibly matching TRBD2 (7 bases). This CDR3 spans 15 amino acids. Trimming stripped 7 bases from V and 1 base from J, with 17 bases between. Germline V CDR1 and CDR2: PRHDT, FYEKMQ (reference sequence). The CDR3 bases are TGTGCCAGCACCCTAGGGCGGGGGCCTTCCTACGAGCAGTACTTC. Amino acids: CASTLGRGPSYEQYF. The entire variable domain, with the rest obtained from reference TRBV13 and TRBJ2-7, is as follows: AAGVIQSPRHLIKEKRETATLKCYPIPRHDTVYWYQQGPGQDPQFLISFYEKMQSDKGSIPDRFSAQQFSDYHSELNMSSLELGDSALYFCASTLGRGPSYEQYFGPGTRLTVT.

This chain joins TRBV15 and TRBJ1-1, with TRBD1 as a possible D gene (5 bases). The CDR3 totals 13 residues. Germline CDR1 LNHNV, CDR2 YYDKDF (reference sequence). V lost 7 bases to trimming and J lost 4 bases, with 13 bases between them. This CDR3 reads CATNPGKGTEAFF. The CDR3 DNA is TGTGCCACCAACCCAGGGAAGGGCACTGAAGCTTTCTTT. Full variable domain (missing parts from reference TRBV15 and TRBJ1-1): DAMVIQNPRYQVTQFGKPVTLSCSQTLNHNVMYWYQQKSSQAPKLLFHYYDKDFNNEADTPDNFQSRRPNTSFCFLDIRSPGLGDTAMYLCATNPGKGTEAFFGQGTRLTVV.

The V call is TRBV10-2, the J call TRBJ1-1, with 9 positions matching TRBD1. V lost 7 bases to trimming and J lost 4 bases; unmatched junction nucleotides: 4. This CDR3 spans 13 amino acids. The germline gives CDR1 WSHSY, CDR2 SAAADI. The CDR3 DNA is TGCGCCAGCACGAGACAGGGGGGCACTGAAGCTTTCTTT. It encodes CASTRQGGTEAFF.

The V and J genes are TRBV29-1 and TRBJ1-1, with a possible D match to TRBD1 (6 bases). Germline V gene data show CDR1 as SQVTM and CDR2 as ANQGSEA. The V end lost 2 bases, the J end lost 0 bases, and 10 bases lay between the germline ends. The CDR3 is made up of 14 amino acids. CDR3: CSVEMGHLNTEAFF. The CDR3 DNA follows: TGCAGCGTTGAAATGGGACACTTGAACACTGAAGCTTTCTTT. The variable domain in full, completed from reference TRBV29-1 and TRBJ1-1, reads SAVISQKPSRDICQRGTSLTIQCQVDSQVTMMFWYRQQPGQSLTLIATANQGSEATYESGFVIDKFPISRPNLTFSTLTVSNMSPEDSSIYLCSVEMGHLNTEAFFGQGTRLTVV.

The chain carries TRBV13 and TRBJ1-4; 8 positions agree with TRBD1. Trimming removed 6 bases from V and 6 bases from J; junction bases left unmatched: 3. The CDR3 spans 13 residues. Germline V gene sequence: CDR1 PRHDT, CDR2 FYEKMQ (reference sequence). The CDR3 protein is CASSSDRDEKLFF. CDR3 nucleotides: TGTGCCAGCAGTTCGGACAGGGATGAAAAACTGTTTTTT.